These 18 T cell receptor beta chains came from one sample sequenced in a study of T cell responses to AZD1222 COVID-19 vaccine. TCRdb's table, derived via immunoSEQ multiplex PCR, lists solely in-frame clones and lacks some. Of 70,000 to 95,000 clones in the sample, almost 90% were seen once. This material consisted of peripheral blood, taken 28 days after the second AZD1222 dose. The origin of the receptors is an adult who received the AZD1222 COVID-19 vaccine.

The V call is TRBV3-1 (or the pseudogene TRBV3-2), the J call TRBJ1-2; 7 bases align to TRBD1. J gave up 7 bases and V 1 base, and 6 bases lay outside the gene matches. CDR3 size: 14 residues. The V gene's germline CDR1 is LGHDT and CDR2 YNNKEL (reference sequence). CDR3 DNA: TGTGCCAGCAGCCAAGTAGGGGGCAGCGGTGGCTACACCTTC. Protein product: CASSQVGGSGGYTF.

The chain employs TRBV6-2 or TRBV6-3 and TRBJ2-3, with TRBD2 identical over 9 bases. J gave up 3 bases and V 4 bases, and 8 bases lay outside the gene matches. CDR1 and CDR2 (germline): MNHEY, SVGEGT. CDR3 size: 16 residues. CDR3 region: CASSFGSGRRTDTQYF. DNA for the CDR3: TGTGCCAGCAGTTTCGGTAGCGGGAGACGGACAGATACGCAGTATTTT.

V usage is TRBV7-2 and J usage is TRBJ2-2; D gene ambiguous. Between the trimmed V and J ends, which lost 3 bases and 1 base, there was a span of 12 bases. The CDR3 runs 16 residues. Looked up from germline, CDR1 is SGHTA and CDR2 is FQGNSA. CDR3 region: CASSFNPTLNTGELFF. In nucleotides, the CDR3 is TGTGCCAGCAGCTTTAATCCGACACTGAACACCGGGGAGCTGTTTTTT.

J is TRBJ1-1 and V is TRBV21-1; the DNA was not compared with TRBD1, the D call given in the table. TRBV21-1 is tagged as a pseudogene. This CDR3 is built from 15 residues. CDR3 residues: CASSKDPRGNTEAFF. The CDR3 DNA reads TGTGCCAGCAGCAAAGATCCCAGGGGCAACACTGAAGCTTTCTTT.

J is TRBJ2-1 and V is TRBV3-1 (or the pseudogene TRBV3-2); 10 bases agree with TRBD2. This CDR3 has 17 amino acids. In germline, CDR1 is LGHDT, CDR2 YNNKEL (reference sequence). The ends lost 0 bases at V and 3 bases at J; junction bases unmatched: 5. The CDR3 loop reads CASSQDSLAGVYNEQFF. Here the CDR3 DNA reads TGTGCCAGCAGCCAAGATTCCCTAGCGGGAGTCTACAATGAGCAGTTCTTC.

The V call is TRBV19, the J call TRBJ1-5, with D possibly TRBD1 on 5 matching bases. The ends were cut back, 4 bases at V and 2 bases at J, with 9 bases in the middle. There are 14 residues in the CDR3. The germline gives CDR1 LNHDA, CDR2 SQIVND (reference sequence). The CDR3 DNA reads as TGTGCCAGTAGTACCACAGGACGCAATCAGCCCCAGCATTTT. It yields the protein CASSTTGRNQPQHF. Combining the CDR3 with reference TRBV19 and TRBJ1-5 gives the whole variable domain DGGITQSPKYLFRKEGQNVTLSCEQNLNHDAMYWYRQDPGQGLRLIYYSQIVNDFQKGDIAEGYSVSREKKESFPLTVTSAQKNPTAFYLCASSTTGRNQPQHFGDGTRLSIL.

The chain recombines TRBV9 with TRBJ2-7; 8 nucleotides line up with TRBD1. With 4 bases clipped from V and 0 bases from J, the junction kept 6 bases outside the gene matches. This CDR3 region has 15 residues. Germline V gene sequence: CDR1 SGDLS, CDR2 YYNGEE. The CDR3 region has the DNA TGTGCCAGCAGCAAGGGACAGGCGAGCTCCTACGAGCAGTACTTC. Translating gives CASSKGQASSYEQYF.

The chain combines TRBV28 with TRBJ1-4; 9 bases fit TRBD1. The CDR3 has 14 amino acids. The J segment lost 8 bases and the V segment lost 5 bases, leaving 6 bases of the junction unmatched. Germline CDR1 is MDHEN and CDR2 is SYDVKM. Here the CDR3 DNA reads TGTGCCAGCAGTCCGGGACAGGGTCGGGAAAAACTGTTTTTT. Its translation: CASSPGQGREKLFF.

This chain uses TRBV18 with TRBJ2-1; D is possibly TRBD1 or TRBD2 (6 bases each). Deletions cut 0 bases from V and 3 bases from J, with 15 bases between. This CDR3 contains 17 residues. CDR1 and CDR2 from the germline V gene are KGHSH and LQKENI. The CDR3 is CASSPPRGGTFYNEQFF. In nucleotides, the CDR3 is TGTGCCAGCTCACCACCCAGGGGCGGGACCTTCTACAATGAGCAGTTCTTC. Using reference TRBV18 and TRBJ2-1 for the parts outside the CDR3, the full variable domain is NAGVMQNPRHLVRRRGQEARLRCSPMKGHSHVYWYRQLPEEGLKFMVYLQKENIIDESGMPKERFSAEFPKEGPSILRIQQVVRGDSAAYFCASSPPRGGTFYNEQFFGPGTRLTVL.

The J gene is TRBJ2-3, the V gene TRBV5-1, with 8 bases matching TRBD2. Per germline, CDR1 SGHRS and CDR2 YFSETQ. V dropped 6 bases and J dropped 2; count of bases not matched to a gene: 11. CDR3 length: 16 amino acids. CDR3 sequence: CASMAGTSWATDTQYF. As DNA, the CDR3 is TGCGCCAGCATGGCAGGGACTAGTTGGGCCACAGATACGCAGTATTTT.

The chain carries TRBV7-9 and TRBJ1-6, with 7 bases lining up with TRBD1. The V segment lost 1 base and the J segment 10 bases; nucleotides outside the gene matches: 4. From germline, CDR1 is SEHNR and CDR2 FQNEAQ (reference sequence). CDR3 length: 14 amino acids. Written as DNA, the CDR3 is TGTGCCAGCAGCTTAGGACAGGGAGGCTCACCCCTCCACTTT. It yields the protein CASSLGQGGSPLHF.

This chain uses TRBV18 with TRBJ1-1; D is unresolved. This CDR3 spans 14 amino acids. CDR1 is KGHSH and CDR2 is LQKENI in the germline V gene. Trimming pared 3 bases from V and 5 bases from J, leaving 13 bases between. For the CDR3, the DNA is TGTGCCAGCTCACCCTCGAGGGCTCGAACTGAAGCTTTCTTT. Protein: CASSPSRARTEAFF.

The V call is TRBV15, the J call TRBJ2-5; 15 nucleotides line up with TRBD2. Looked up from germline, CDR1 is LNHNV and CDR2 is YYDKDF (reference sequence). The CDR3 totals 18 residues. V lost 1 base and J lost 0; bases outside the gene matches: 3. CDR3 sequence reads: CATSRGTSGRVYQETQYF. In DNA, the CDR3 is TGTGCCACCAGCAGAGGGACTAGCGGGAGGGTATACCAAGAGACCCAGTACTTC.

This clone occurred a few times. The chain uses TRBV7-2 and TRBJ1-5; no clear D. The V and J ends lost 1 base and 5 bases respectively, with 6 bases between them. The CDR3 is 13 amino acids. Germline CDR1 is SGHTA and CDR2 is FQGNSA. The DNA for the CDR3 is TGTGCCAGCAGCTTAGTATCGGATCAGCCCCAGCATTTT. This sequence encodes CASSLVSDQPQHF.

This clone was counted once. The rearrangement links TRBV21-1 to TRBJ1-2; the tabulated D call, TRBD1, remains unverified against the DNA. TRBV21-1 is recorded as a pseudogene. The CDR3 is 16 residues long. The CDR3 nucleotides are TGTGCCAGCAGCAAAGAAATTCAACAGGAAGACTATGGCTACACCTTC. Residues: CASSKEIQQEDYGYTF.

The genes are TRBV30 and TRBJ1-4, with D maybe TRBD1 (6 bases). V lost 0 bases to trimming and J lost 8 bases, with 19 bases between them. CDR3 size: 16 residues. The V gene's germline CDR1 is GTSNPN and CDR2 SVGIG (reference sequence). The CDR3 loop is CAWSVRFTGRVEKLFF. The DNA for the CDR3 is TGTGCCTGGAGTGTAAGGTTTACAGGGAGAGTGGAAAAACTGTTTTTT.

This sequence joins TRBV5-5 and TRBJ2-3; 9 bases are shared with TRBD2. The junction had 3 bases not matched to a gene; V was cut back by 0 bases and J by 1 base. The germline gives CDR1 SGHKS, CDR2 YYEKEE (reference sequence). The CDR3 loop spans 16 amino acids. Written as DNA, the CDR3 is TGTGCCAGCAGCTTGGGGTTAGCGGGAGGCACAGATACGCAGTATTTT. Amino acids: CASSLGLAGGTDTQYF. The whole variable domain, remainder taken from reference TRBV5-5 and TRBJ2-3, is DAGVTQSPTHLIKTRGQQVTLRCSPISGHKSVSWYQQVLGQGPQFIFQYYEKEERGRGNFPDRFSARQFPNYSSELNVNALLLGDSALYLCASSLGLAGGTDTQYFGPGTRLTVL.

Only one count was recorded for this clone. The V call is TRBV5-5, the J call TRBJ1-2, with 8 nucleotides matching TRBD1. The length of the CDR3 is 15 residues. The V and J ends lost 0 bases and 0 bases, in that order; junction bases with no gene match: 1. Germline V gene lookup returns CDR1 SGHKS and CDR2 YYEKEE (reference sequence). The CDR3 sequence: CASSLEQGANYGYTF. The CDR3 region has the DNA TGTGCCAGCAGCTTGGAACAGGGGGCTAACTATGGCTACACCTTC.